These 3 T cell receptor beta chains share one sample of origin, sequenced in a study of a mutant IDH1 vaccine in newly diagnosed glioma. Indicated time point: week 35, safety follow-up. The study gave 300 ug of mutant IDH1 20-mer peptide per vaccine dose, with topical imiquimod. No cognate antigen is known for these TCRs. TCRdb keeps only in-frame clones here, not all; method: immunoSEQ multiplex PCR. Seen here are 50,000 to 65,000 clones, 70% to 90% observed once, and the top ten hold more than 1.5%. The specimen comprised PBMCs, sampled from a glioma patient whose treatment included an IDH1 peptide vaccine. The receptors were gathered from a man aged 40-49 years with glioma.

This CDR3 is CASSPLGQGTYEQYF. The CDR3 region has the DNA TGCGCCAGCAGCCCCCTCGGACAGGGGACCTACGAGCAGTACTTC. This rearrangement joins TRBV4-1 to TRBJ2-7; 9 bases fit TRBD1. The CDR3 length is 15 residues. J gave up 2 bases and V 4 bases, and 6 bases lay outside the gene matches. Germline V gene lookup returns CDR1 MGHRA and CDR2 YSYEKL.

This clone occurred a few times. V usage is TRBV6-4 and J usage is TRBJ2-3; 7 positions match TRBD2. This CDR3 is built from 14 residues. Unmatched junction bases numbered 7, after V lost 3 bases and J lost 7 bases. Germline CDR1 reads MRHNA; CDR2 reads SNTAGT. The CDR3 region has the DNA TGTGCCAGCAGTGAGAGGCGGGAGATGAATACGCAGTATTTT. Its translation: CASSERREMNTQYF.

The chain carries TRBV20-1 and TRBJ1-1, with a possible D match to TRBD1 (6 bases). Germline V gene sequence: CDR1 DFQATT, CDR2 SNEGSKA (reference sequence). CDR3 length: 11 amino acids. V was pared by 4 bases and J by 11 bases, with 14 bases between. The CDR3 region has the DNA TGCAGTGCTACCCGGCAGGGGCGGGCTTTCTTT. Its protein product is CSATRQGRAFF.